A single sample is the source of the 18 T cell receptor beta chains below, sequenced in a study of prognosis after radiotherapy for stage I lung cancer. From genomic DNA, two-round multiplex PCR was used to amplify TCR beta CDR3. First-round PCR used primers specific to each TRBV and TRBJ gene. Each CDR3 protein gets one entry after TCRdb re-called the multiplex PCR reads with MiXCR. The data show 51,000 or so distinct CDR3 sequences, about 35% seen once. Sequencing was performed on PBMCs, taken before or after stereotactic body radiation therapy (not recorded which). The origin of the receptors is a donor over 45 with non-small cell lung cancer.

This clonotype was picked up a small number of times. The V gene is TRBV10-3, the J gene TRBJ2-1; 12 bases map to TRBD2. V lost 6 bases to trimming and J lost 7 bases; unmatched junction nucleotides: 7. Germline-derived CDR1 and CDR2 are ENHRY and SYGVKD. This CDR3 has 15 residues. CDR3 DNA sequence: TGTGCCATCAGCCCAACTAGCGGGAGGCTGAATGAGCAGTTCTTC. Its protein product is CAISPTSGRLNEQFF.

This clonotype came up many times. V usage is TRBV20-1 and J usage is TRBJ2-1; 8 bases are a match to TRBD2. Germline V gene lookup returns CDR1 DFQATT and CDR2 SNEGSKA (reference sequence). The CDR3 extends over 13 amino acids. The V gene end was trimmed by 3 bases and the J gene end by 4 bases; junction bases not matched to a gene: 2. The CDR3 coding sequence is TGCAGTGCTAGCGGGACTAGATACAATGAGCAGTTCTTC. Amino acids: CSASGTRYNEQFF.

This clonotype was picked up many times. The rearrangement joins TRBV19 to TRBJ1-2; the D gene is possibly TRBD1 (6 bases). The germline V gene has CDR1 LNHDA and CDR2 SQIVND (reference sequence). This CDR3 comprises 14 residues. V was shortened by 5 bases and J by 4 bases, with 14 bases between the two germline ends. CDR3 region: CASSPGRGGYGYTF. The CDR3, as DNA: TGTGCCAGTAGTCCGGGTCGAGGGGGCTATGGCTACACCTTC.

This clonotype was counted at least ten times. The chain joins TRBV19 to TRBJ1-1; tentatively, D is TRBD1 (5 bases). V was trimmed by 2 bases and J by 5 bases, leaving 24 bases between them. This CDR3 spans 18 amino acids. Germline V gene sequence: CDR1 LNHDA, CDR2 SQIVND (reference sequence). CDR3 in amino acids: CASSIREGGAGPGTEAFF. CDR3 DNA sequence: TGTGCCAGTAGTATAAGGGAGGGCGGAGCGGGGCCGGGGACTGAAGCTTTCTTT.

Ten or more counts support this clonotype. This chain uses TRBV5-6 with TRBJ1-1, with D perhaps TRBD1 (6 bases). The CDR3 runs to 17 residues. Trimming took 4 bases from V and 6 from J, leaving 25 bases between them. In germline, CDR1 is SGHDT, CDR2 YYEEEE. The CDR3 region has the DNA TGTGCCAGCAGCCCTACCGGGGAGGGGGGGGTCCATTCTGAAGCTTTCTTT. The encoded protein is CASSPTGEGGVHSEAFF.

This clonotype was observed many times. This chain connects TRBV6-1 to TRBJ1-2; a weak D match, TRBD1 (5 bases). The germline gives CDR1 MNHNS, CDR2 SASEGT. Trimming pared 10 bases from V and 8 bases from J, leaving 14 bases between. This CDR3 spans 11 amino acids. CDR3 region: CATRVWRGYTF. The CDR3 coding sequence is TGTGCCACCAGGGTGTGGAGAGGCTACACCTTC.

In the case of this clonotype: A much larger clonotype is one base distant, so this may be a read error. This rearrangement joins TRBV29-1 to TRBJ2-6, with unresolved D. Per germline, CDR1 SQVTM and CDR2 ANQGSEA. This CDR3 has 11 amino acids. CDR3 amino acids: CIAGGANVLTF. DNA of the CDR3: TGCATCGCTGGCGGGGCCAACGTCCTGACTTTC.

This clonotype was observed many times. The chain carries TRBV20-1 and TRBJ1-5; D is possibly TRBD1 (5 bases). The germline V gene encodes CDR1 DFQATT and CDR2 SNEGSKA (reference sequence). The CDR3 consists of 14 residues. V was trimmed by 4 bases and J by 4 bases, leaving 14 bases between them. In nucleotides, the CDR3 is TGCAGTGCTACTATTGGGGGGTTTAATCAGCCCCAGCATTTT. Its protein is CSATIGGFNQPQHF.

This clonotype has only a few counts. This may arise from a read error, as a much more abundant clone is one base away. V gene TRBV6-2 or TRBV6-3 combines with J gene TRBJ2-3; TRBD2 is a possible D gene (7 bases). The CDR3 contains 17 residues. Germline loops: CDR1 MNHEY, CDR2 SVGEGT. The chain's CDR3 is CASSGVAQGGGTDTQYF. Written as DNA, the CDR3 is TGTGCCAGCAGTGGCGTTGCACAAGGCGGGGGCACGGATACGCAGTATTTT.

In regard to this clonotype: Sequence at one end of the junction differs from germline and may be a read error. The genes are TRBV20-1 and TRBJ2-1, with D tentatively TRBD2 (5 bases). Per germline, CDR1 DFQATT and CDR2 SNEGSKA (reference sequence). The CDR3 totals 15 residues. This CDR3 reads CSSRNPWGAVVEQFF. In DNA form, the CDR3 reads TGCAGTTCTAGAAACCCCTGGGGAGCGGTGGTAGAGCAGTTCTTC.

About this clonotype itself: The junction departs from germline at one end; a sequencing error may be responsible. This chain connects TRBV27 to TRBJ2-1; no clear D gene. In germline, CDR1 is MNHEY, CDR2 SMNVEV (reference sequence). The CDR3 totals 14 residues. CDR3 loop: CASSPRPRYSEQFF. The CDR3 bases are TGTGCCAGCAGTCCACGACCCAGATACAGTGAGCAGTTCTTC.

This clonotype was observed once. Mismatch with germline at one junction end may stem from a read error. This chain links TRBV6-5 with TRBJ2-2; D call uncertain. Germline V gene data show CDR1 as MNHEY and CDR2 as SVGAGI. CDR3 length: 18 residues. Written as DNA, the CDR3 is TGTGCCATCAGTTACGCTGCAGTACAGATCTCGAACACCGGGGAGCTGTTTTTT. Protein: CAISYAAVQISNTGELFF.

The chain carries TRBV20-1 and TRBJ2-1; D may be TRBD2 (5 bases). With 3 bases removed from V and 7 bases from J, the gap between germline ends came to 10 bases. CDR1 and CDR2 from the germline V gene are DFQATT and SNEGSKA (reference sequence). CDR3 size: 12 residues. Here the CDR3 reads CSASRGLNEQFF. The CDR3 DNA reads TGCAGTGCTAGCCGAGGGCTGAATGAGCAGTTCTTC.

In its sample, this clonotype was seen a few times. Possible read error: a much larger clone is one base away. The chain joins TRBV9 to TRBJ2-3; TRBD1 aligns across 8 bases. This CDR3 comprises 19 residues. The V and J ends lost 0 bases and 4 bases, in that order; junction bases with no gene match: 16. In germline, CDR1 is SGDLS, CDR2 YYNGEE. The CDR3 DNA reads TGTGCCAGCAGCGTAGTTGCACCCCGACAGGGGAGGTTGGCAGATACGCAGTATTTT. Its protein is CASSVVAPRQGRLADTQYF. Complete variable domain (other parts from reference TRBV9 and TRBJ2-3): DSGVTQTPKHLITATGQRVTLRCSPRSGDLSVYWYQQSLDQGLQFLIQYYNGEERAKGNILERFSAQQFPDLHSELNLSSLELGDSALYFCASSVVAPRQGRLADTQYFGPGTRLTVL.

The gene calls are TRBV30 and TRBJ1-2; D is undetermined. From germline, CDR1 is GTSNPN and CDR2 SVGIG (reference sequence). CDR3 length equals 12 residues. The V end lost 1 base, the J end lost 2 bases, and 5 bases lay between the germline ends. DNA of the CDR3: TGTGCCTGGAGTGGGGGAAACTATGGCTACACCTTC. This sequence encodes CAWSGGNYGYTF.

The chain has TRBV4-2 and TRBJ2-7; no clear D. V shed 1 base and J shed 0 bases, with 16 bases lying between them. CDR3 length: 17 residues. Per the germline V gene, CDR1 is LGHNA and CDR2 is YNFKEQ. The CDR3 loop is CASSQVVTLDGSYEQYF. CDR3 bases: TGTGCCAGCAGCCAAGTTGTGACACTGGACGGCTCCTACGAGCAGTACTTC.

This clonotype was seen a handful of times. This chain uses TRBV12-5 with TRBJ2-6, with D unresolved. CDR3 length: 15 residues. Germline V gene lookup returns CDR1 LGHNT and CDR2 FRNRAP. V was pared by 4 bases and J by 1 base, with 8 bases between. The CDR3 DNA reads as TGTGCTAGTGGTTCCGGTATGTCTGGGGCCAACGTCCTGACTTTC. This translates into CASGSGMSGANVLTF.

Comment on this clonotype: With a much larger clone just one base away, this may be a read error. The chain employs TRBV5-4 and TRBJ2-5, with D maybe TRBD2 (6 bases). V shed 3 bases and J shed 1 base, with 13 bases lying between them. The CDR3 totals 15 residues. Germline CDR1 and CDR2: SGHNT and YYREEE (reference sequence). Here the CDR3 DNA reads TGTGCCAGCAGCTCGCGAACTAGCTTCCAAGAGACCCAGTACTTC. Translation: CASSSRTSFQETQYF.